This T cell receptor (beta chain) derives from a study of identical twins. Template switching added a universal primer site; cDNA carried unique molecular identifiers. TCRdb called the 5' RACE reads again in MiXCR, with one record for every CDR3 protein. The sample includes nearly 900,000 distinct CDR3 sequences, 12% of them seen just once. The ends were cut back, 9 bases at V and 6 bases at J, with 16 bases in the middle. This CDR3 has 13 amino acids. Germline V gene sequence: CDR1 KGHDR, CDR2 SFDVKD. The same sample was also studied in work on yellow fever vaccine responses in identical twins.

Sequencing was done on a sample of PBMCs. The genes are TRBV24-1 and TRBJ1-2; D is possibly TRBD1 (6 bases). The source is a young woman in good health. CDR3 DNA sequence: TGTGCCACCCTCCCAGGGGCAGAGGATGGCTACACCTTC. This encodes CATLPGAEDGYTF.